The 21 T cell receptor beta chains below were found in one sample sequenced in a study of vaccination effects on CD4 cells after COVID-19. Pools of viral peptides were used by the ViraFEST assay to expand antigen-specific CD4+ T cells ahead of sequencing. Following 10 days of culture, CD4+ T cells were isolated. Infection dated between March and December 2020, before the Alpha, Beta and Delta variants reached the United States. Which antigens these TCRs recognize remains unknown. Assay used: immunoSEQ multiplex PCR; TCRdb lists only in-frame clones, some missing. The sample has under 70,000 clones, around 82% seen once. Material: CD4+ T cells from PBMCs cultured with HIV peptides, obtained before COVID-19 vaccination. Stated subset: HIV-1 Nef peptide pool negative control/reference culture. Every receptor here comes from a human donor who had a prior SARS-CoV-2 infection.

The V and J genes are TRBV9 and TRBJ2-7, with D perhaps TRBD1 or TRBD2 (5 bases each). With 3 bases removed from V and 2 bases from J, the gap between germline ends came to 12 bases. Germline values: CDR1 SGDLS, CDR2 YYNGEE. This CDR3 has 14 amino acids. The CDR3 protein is CASSGERGPYEQYF. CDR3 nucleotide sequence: TGTGCCAGCAGCGGCGAGAGGGGACCCTACGAGCAGTACTTC.

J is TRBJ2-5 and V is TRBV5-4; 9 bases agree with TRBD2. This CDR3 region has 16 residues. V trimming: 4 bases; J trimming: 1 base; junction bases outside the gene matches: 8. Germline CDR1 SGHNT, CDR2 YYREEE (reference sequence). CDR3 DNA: TGTGCCAGCAGCGGAGGTTCTAGCGGGGTCCAAGAGACCCAGTACTTC. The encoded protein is CASSGGSSGVQETQYF.

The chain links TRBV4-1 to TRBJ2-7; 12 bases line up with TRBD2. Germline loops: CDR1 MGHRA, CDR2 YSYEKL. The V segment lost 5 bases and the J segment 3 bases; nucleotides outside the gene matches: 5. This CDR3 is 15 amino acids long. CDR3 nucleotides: TGCGCCAGCAGCGCACTAGCGGGAGGATACTACGAGCAGTACTTC. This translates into CASSALAGGYYEQYF.

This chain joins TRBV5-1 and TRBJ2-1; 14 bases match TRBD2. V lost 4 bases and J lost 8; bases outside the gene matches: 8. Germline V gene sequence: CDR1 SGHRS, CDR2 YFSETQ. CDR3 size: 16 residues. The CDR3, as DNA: TGCGCCAGCAGCCCACGACTAGCGGGGGGGGAGTATGAGCAGTTCTTC. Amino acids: CASSPRLAGGEYEQFF.

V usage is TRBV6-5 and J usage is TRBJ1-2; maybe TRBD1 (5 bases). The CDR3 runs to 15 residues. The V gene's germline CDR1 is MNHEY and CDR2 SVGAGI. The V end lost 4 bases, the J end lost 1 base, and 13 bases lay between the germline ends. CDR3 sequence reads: CASSFPKGLNYGYTF. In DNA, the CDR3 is TGTGCCAGCAGTTTCCCTAAGGGGCTTAACTATGGCTACACCTTC.

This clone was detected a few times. The CDR3 loop is CASRRRSLATYNEQFF. In nucleotides, the CDR3 is TGCGCCAGCAGGCGCCGTTCACTAGCGACTTACAATGAGCAGTTCTTC. This chain joins TRBV10-1 and TRBJ2-1, with 7 bases matching TRBD2. CDR1 and CDR2 from the germline V gene are WNHNN and SYGVQD (reference sequence). With V trimmed by 6 bases and J by 4 bases, 12 bases remained unmatched. The CDR3 sequence is 16 residues long.

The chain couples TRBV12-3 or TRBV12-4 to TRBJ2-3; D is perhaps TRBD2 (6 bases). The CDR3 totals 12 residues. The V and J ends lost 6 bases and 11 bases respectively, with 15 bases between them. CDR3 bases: TGTGCCAGCAGGGAGGGACCAGAAAAGCAGTATTTT. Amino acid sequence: CASREGPEKQYF.

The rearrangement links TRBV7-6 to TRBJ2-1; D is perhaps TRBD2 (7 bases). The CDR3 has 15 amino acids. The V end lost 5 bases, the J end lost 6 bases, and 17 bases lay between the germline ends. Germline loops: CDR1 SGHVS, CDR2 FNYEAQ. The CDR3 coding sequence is TGTGCCAGCAGCCTTTATGCGGGGGCCCCCAATGAGCAGTTCTTC. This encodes CASSLYAGAPNEQFF.

The CDR3 protein is CASSMSGVGYTF. The CDR3 nucleotides are TGTGCCAGCAGCATGAGTGGAGTTGGCTACACCTTC. This sequence joins TRBV11-3 and TRBJ1-2; the D is unclear. CDR1 is SGHNT, CDR2 YENEEA, per germline. The length of the CDR3 is 12 residues. V lost 5 bases, J lost 7 bases, and 11 bases lay in between.

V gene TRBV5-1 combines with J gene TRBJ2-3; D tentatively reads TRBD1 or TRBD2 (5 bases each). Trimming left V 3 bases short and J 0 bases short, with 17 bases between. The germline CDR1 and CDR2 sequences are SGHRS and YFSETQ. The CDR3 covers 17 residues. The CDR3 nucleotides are TGCGCCAGCAGCTGGGACCTTCGGGCAGGGAGCACAGATACGCAGTATTTT. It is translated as CASSWDLRAGSTDTQYF.

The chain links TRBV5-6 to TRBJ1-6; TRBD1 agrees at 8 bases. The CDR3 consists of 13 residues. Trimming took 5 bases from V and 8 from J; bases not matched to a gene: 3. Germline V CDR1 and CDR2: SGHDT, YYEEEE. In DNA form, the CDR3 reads TGTGCCAGCAGAGGACAGGGCGATTCACCCCTCCACTTT. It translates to CASRGQGDSPLHF. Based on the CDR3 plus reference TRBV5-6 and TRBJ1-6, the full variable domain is DAGVTQSPTHLIKTRGQQVTLRCSPKSGHDTVSWYQQALGQGPQFIFQYYEEEERQRGNFPDRFSGHQFPNYSSELNVNALLLGDSALYLCASRGQGDSPLHFGNGTRLTVT.

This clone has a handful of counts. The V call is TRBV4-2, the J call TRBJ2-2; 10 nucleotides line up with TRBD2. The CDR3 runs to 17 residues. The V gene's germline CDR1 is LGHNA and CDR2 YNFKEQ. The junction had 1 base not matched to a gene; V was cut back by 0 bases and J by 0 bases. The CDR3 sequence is CASSQEGTSANTGELFF. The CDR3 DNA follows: TGTGCCAGCAGCCAAGAGGGGACTAGCGCGAACACCGGGGAGCTGTTTTTT.

The DNA for the CDR3 is TGTGCCAGCAGCCGCGGAGGCGAGCAGTACTTC. It yields the protein CASSRGGEQYF. J is TRBJ2-7 and V is TRBV7-9; TRBD2 might be the D (5 bases). Germline V lookup: CDR1 SEHNR, CDR2 FQNEAQ (reference sequence). V shed 5 bases and J shed 6 bases, with 8 bases lying between them. CDR3 length: 11 residues.

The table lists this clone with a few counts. CDR3 residues: CASGGQGPYF. The DNA for the CDR3 is TGTGCCAGCGGGGGACAGGGACCGTACTTC. This chain uses TRBV2 with TRBJ2-7; 9 bases are a match to TRBD1. Looked up from germline, CDR1 is SNHLY and CDR2 is FYNNEI. The CDR3 consists of 10 residues. The ends lost 8 bases at V and 12 bases at J; junction bases unmatched: 5.

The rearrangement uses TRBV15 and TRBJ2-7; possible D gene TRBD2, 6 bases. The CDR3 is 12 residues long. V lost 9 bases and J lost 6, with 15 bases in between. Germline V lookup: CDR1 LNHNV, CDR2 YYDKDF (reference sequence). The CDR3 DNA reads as TGTGCCACGGATTTGGACTATTTCGAGCAGTACTTC. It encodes CATDLDYFEQYF. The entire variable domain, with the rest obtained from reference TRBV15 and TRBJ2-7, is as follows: DAMVIQNPRYQVTQFGKPVTLSCSQTLNHNVMYWYQQKSSQAPKLLFHYYDKDFNNEADTPDNFQSRRPNTSFCFLDIRSPGLGDTAMYLCATDLDYFEQYFGPGTRLTVT.

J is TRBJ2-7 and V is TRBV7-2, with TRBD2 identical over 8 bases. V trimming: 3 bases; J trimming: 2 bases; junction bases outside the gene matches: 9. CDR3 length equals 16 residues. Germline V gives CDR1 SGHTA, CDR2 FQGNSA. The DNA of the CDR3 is TGTGCCAGCAGCTTGGGGACGGGAGGGGCCGCCTACGAGCAGTACTTC. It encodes CASSLGTGGAAYEQYF.

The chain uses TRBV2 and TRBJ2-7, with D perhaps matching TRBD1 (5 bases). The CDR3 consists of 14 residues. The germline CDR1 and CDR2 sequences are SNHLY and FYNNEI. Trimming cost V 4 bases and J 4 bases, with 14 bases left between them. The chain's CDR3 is CASSGRQTAYEQYF. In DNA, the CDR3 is TGTGCCAGCAGTGGACGACAGACAGCTTACGAGCAGTACTTC.

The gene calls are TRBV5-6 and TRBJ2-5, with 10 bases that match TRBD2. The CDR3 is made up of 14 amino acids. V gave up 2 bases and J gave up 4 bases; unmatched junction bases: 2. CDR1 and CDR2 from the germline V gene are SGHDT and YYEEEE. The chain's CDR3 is CASSLTSGAETQYF. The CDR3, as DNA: TGTGCCAGCAGCTTAACTAGCGGGGCAGAGACCCAGTACTTC.

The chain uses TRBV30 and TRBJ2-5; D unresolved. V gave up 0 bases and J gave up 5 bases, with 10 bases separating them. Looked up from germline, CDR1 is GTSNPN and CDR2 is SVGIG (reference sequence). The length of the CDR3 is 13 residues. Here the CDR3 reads CAWSVGWLETQYF. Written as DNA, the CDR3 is TGTGCCTGGAGTGTGGGTTGGTTGGAGACCCAGTACTTC.

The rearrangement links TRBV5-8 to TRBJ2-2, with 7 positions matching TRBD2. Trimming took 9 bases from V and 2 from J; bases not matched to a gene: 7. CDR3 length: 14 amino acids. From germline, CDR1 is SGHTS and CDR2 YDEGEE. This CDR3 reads CATKWGGNTGELFF. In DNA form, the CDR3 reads TGTGCCACCAAATGGGGGGGAAACACCGGGGAGCTGTTTTTT.

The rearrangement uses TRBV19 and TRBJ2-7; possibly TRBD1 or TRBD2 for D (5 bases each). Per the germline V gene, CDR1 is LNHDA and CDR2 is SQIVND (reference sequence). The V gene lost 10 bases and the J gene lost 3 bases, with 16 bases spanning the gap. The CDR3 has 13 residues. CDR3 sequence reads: CATHTRDLYEQYF. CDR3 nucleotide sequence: TGTGCCACTCATACCCGGGACCTCTACGAGCAGTACTTC.